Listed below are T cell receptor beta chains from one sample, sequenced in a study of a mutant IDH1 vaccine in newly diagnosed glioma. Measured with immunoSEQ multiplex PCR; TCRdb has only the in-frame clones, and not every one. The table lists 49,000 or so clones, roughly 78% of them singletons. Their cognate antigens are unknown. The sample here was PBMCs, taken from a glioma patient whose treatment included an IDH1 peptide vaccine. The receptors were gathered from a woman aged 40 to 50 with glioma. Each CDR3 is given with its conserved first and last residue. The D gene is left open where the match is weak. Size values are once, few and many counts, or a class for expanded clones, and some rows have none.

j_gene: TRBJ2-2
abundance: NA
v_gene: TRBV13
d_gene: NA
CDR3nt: TGTGCCAGCAGCCCCCCCCAGGTCCGGAACACCGGGGAGCTGTTTTTT
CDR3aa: CASSPPQVRNTGELFF

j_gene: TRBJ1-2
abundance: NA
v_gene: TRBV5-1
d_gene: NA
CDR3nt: TGCGCCAGCAGCTCCGGTGGGGGGGCAGCTAACTATGGCTACACCTTC
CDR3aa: CASSSGGGAANYGYTF

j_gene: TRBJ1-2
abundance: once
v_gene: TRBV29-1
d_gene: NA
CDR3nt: TGCAGCGTTTCTGTCGGGAGATCCGCCTTGGGCTACACCTTC
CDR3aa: CSVSVGRSALGYTF

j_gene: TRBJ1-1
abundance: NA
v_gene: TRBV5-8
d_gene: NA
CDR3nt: TGTGCCAGCAGCTTGGCCGGGCAGGGCATCGCTTTCTTT
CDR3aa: CASSLAGQGIAFF

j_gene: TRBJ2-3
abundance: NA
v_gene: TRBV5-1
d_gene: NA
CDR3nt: TGCGCCAGCAGACCGGGACAATCTAGCACAGATACGCAGTATTTT
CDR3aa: CASRPGQSSTDTQYF

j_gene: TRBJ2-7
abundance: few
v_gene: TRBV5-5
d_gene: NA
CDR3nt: TGTGCCAGCAGCCCCACCTCGGGAAGCTCCTACGAGCAGTACTTC
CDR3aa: CASSPTSGSSYEQYF

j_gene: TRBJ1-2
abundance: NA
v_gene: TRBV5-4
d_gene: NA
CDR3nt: TGTGCCAGCAGCTTGGCCGGAGGGACAAACTATGGCTACACCTTC
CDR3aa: CASSLAGGTNYGYTF

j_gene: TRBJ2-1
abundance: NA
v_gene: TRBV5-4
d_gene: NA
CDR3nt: TGTGCCAGCAGTCTTAGCAGGAATGAGCAGTTCTTC
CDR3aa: CASSLSRNEQFF

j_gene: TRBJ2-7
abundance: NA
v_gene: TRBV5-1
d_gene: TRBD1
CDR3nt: TGCGCCAGCAGCATATACCGGGACAGACCCTACGAGCAGTACTTC
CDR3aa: CASSIYRDRPYEQYF

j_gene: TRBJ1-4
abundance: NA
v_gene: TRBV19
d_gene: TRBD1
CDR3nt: TGTGCCAGTAGTCCGACAGGGAAAACTAATGAAAAACTGTTTTTT
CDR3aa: CASSPTGKTNEKLFF

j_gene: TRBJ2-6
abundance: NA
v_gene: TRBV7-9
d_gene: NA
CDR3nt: TGTGCCAGGGAGTGGGGGGCCAACGTCCTGACTTTC
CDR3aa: CAREWGANVLTF

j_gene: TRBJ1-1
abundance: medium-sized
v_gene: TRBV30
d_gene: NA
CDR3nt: TGTGCCCGAAACGATGGGAACACTGAAGCTTTCTTT
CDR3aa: CARNDGNTEAFF

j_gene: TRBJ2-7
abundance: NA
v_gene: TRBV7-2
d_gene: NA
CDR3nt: TGTGCCAGCAGCTTATGGGGCCAGAACTACGAGCAGTACTTC
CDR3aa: CASSLWGQNYEQYF